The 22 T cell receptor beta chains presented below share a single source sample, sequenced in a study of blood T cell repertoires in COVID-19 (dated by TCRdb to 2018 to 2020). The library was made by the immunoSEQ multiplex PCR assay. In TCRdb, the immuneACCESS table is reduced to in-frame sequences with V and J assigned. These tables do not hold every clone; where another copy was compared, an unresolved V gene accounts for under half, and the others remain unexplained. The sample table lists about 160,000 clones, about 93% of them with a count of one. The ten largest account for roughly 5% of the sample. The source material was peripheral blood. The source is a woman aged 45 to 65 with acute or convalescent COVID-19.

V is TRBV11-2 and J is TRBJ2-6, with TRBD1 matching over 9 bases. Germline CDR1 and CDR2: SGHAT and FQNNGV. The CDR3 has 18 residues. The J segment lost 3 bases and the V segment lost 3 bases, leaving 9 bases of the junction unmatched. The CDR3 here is CASSFTGGFGIGANVLTF. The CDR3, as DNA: TGTGCCAGCAGCTTTACAGGGGGCTTTGGAATTGGGGCCAACGTCCTGACTTTC.

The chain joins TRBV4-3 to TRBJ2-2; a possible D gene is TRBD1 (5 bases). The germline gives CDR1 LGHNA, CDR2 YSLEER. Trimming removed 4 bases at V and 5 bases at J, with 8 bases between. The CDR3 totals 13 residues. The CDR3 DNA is TGCGCCAGCAGCCGACAGAGAACCGGGGAGCTGTTTTTT. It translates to CASSRQRTGELFF.

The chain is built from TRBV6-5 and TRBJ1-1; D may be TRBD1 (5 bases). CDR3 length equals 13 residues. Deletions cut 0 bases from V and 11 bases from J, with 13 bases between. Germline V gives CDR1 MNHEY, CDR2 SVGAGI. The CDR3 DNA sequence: TGTGCCAGCAGTTACTCATCACAGGTTGAGGCTTTCTTT. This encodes CASSYSSQVEAFF.

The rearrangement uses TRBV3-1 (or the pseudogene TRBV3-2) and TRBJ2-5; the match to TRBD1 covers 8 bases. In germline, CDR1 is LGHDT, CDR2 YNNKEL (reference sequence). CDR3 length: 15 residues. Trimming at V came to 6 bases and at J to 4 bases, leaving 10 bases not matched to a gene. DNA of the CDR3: TGTGCCAGCAGTCGTCGGACAGGGAAGGGAGAGACCCAGTACTTC. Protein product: CASSRRTGKGETQYF.

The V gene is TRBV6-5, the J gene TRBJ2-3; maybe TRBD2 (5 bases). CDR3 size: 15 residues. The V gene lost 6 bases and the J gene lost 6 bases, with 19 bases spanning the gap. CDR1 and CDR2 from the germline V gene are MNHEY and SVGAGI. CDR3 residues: CASRDRGGGPDTQYF. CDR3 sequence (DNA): TGTGCCAGCAGAGATCGCGGAGGCGGGCCCGATACGCAGTATTTT.

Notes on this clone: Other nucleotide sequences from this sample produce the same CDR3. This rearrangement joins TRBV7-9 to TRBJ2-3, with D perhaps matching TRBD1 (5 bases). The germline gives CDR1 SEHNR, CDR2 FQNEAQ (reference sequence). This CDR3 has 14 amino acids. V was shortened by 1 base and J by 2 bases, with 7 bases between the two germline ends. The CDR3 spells CASSLEGSTDTQYF. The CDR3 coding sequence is TGTGCCAGCAGCTTAGAGGGGTCCACAGATACGCAGTATTTT. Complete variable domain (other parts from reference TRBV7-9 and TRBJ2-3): DTGVSQNPRHKITKRGQNVTFRCDPISEHNRLYWYRQTLGQGPEFLTYFQNEAQLEKSRLLSDRFSAERPKGSFSTLEIQRTEQGDSAMYLCASSLEGSTDTQYFGPGTRLTVL.

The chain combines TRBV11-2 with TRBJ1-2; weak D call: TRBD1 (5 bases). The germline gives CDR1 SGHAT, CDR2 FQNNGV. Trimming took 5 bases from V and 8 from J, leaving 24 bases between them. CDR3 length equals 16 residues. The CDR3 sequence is CASSPSTVRPRWGYTF. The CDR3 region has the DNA TGTGCCAGCAGCCCTTCGACAGTCCGTCCACGGTGGGGCTACACCTTC. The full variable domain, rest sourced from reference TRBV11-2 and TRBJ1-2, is EAGVAQSPRYKIIEKRQSVAFWCNPISGHATLYWYQQILGQGPKLLIQFQNNGVVDDSQLPKDRFSAERLKGVDSTLKIQPAKLEDSAVYLCASSPSTVRPRWGYTFGSGTRLTVV.

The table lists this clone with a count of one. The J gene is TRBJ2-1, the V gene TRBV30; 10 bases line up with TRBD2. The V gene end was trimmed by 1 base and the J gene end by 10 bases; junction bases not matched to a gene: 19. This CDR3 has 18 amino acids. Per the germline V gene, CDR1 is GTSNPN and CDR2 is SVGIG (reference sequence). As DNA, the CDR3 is TGTGCCTGGAGTGGGGGGCCCCAGACTAGCGGGCTGCCAAGGGAGCAGTTCTTC. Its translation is CAWSGGPQTSGLPREQFF. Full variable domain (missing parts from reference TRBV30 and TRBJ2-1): SQTIHQWPATLVQPVGSPLSLECTVEGTSNPNLYWYRQAAGRGLQLLFYSVGIGQISSEVPQNLSASRPQDRQFILSSKKLLLSDSGFYLCAWSGGPQTSGLPREQFFGPGTRLTVL.

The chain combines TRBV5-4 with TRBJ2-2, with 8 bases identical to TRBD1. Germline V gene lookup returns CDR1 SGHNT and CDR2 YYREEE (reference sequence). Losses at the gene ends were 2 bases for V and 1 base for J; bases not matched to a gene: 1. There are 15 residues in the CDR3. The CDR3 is CASSFGQGNTGELFF. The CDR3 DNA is TGTGCCAGCAGCTTTGGACAGGGGAACACCGGGGAGCTGTTTTTT.

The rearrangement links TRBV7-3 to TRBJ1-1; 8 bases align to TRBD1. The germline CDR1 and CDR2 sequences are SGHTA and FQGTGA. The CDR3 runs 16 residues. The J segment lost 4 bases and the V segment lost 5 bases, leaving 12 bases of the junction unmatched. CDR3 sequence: CASSQDLTGGVTEAFF. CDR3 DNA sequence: TGTGCCAGCAGCCAAGACCTCACAGGGGGGGTCACTGAAGCTTTCTTT.

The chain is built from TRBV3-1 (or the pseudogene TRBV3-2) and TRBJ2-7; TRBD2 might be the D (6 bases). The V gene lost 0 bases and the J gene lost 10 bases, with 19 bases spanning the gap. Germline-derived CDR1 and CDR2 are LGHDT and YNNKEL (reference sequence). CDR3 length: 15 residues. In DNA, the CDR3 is TGTGCCAGCAGCCAAGATCTAGCGCGCACTAAGGATCAGTACTTC. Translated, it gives CASSQDLARTKDQYF.

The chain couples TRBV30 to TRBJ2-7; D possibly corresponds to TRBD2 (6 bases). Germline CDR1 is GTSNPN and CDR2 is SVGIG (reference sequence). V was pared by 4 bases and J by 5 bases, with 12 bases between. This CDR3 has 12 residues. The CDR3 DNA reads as TGTGCCTGGACCAGTGGGGGGAACGAGCAGTACTTC. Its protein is CAWTSGGNEQYF.

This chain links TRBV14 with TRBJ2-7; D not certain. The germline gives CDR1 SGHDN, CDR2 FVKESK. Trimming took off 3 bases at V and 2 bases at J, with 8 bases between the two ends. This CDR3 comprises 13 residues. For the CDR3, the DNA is TGTGCCAGCAGCCAGCTAGTGCCCTACGAGCAGTACTTC. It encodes CASSQLVPYEQYF. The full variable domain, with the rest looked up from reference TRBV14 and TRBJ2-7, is EAGVTQFPSHSVIEKGQTVTLRCDPISGHDNLYWYRRVMGKEIKFLLHFVKESKQDESGMPNNRFLAERTGGTYSTLKVQPAELEDSGVYFCASSQLVPYEQYFGPGTRLTVT.

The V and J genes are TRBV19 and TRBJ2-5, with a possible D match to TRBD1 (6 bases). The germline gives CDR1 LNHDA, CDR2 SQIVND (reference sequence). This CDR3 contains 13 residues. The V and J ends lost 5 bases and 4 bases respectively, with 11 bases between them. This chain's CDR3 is CASSQNRAETQYF. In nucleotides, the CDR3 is TGTGCCAGTAGTCAGAACAGGGCAGAGACCCAGTACTTC.

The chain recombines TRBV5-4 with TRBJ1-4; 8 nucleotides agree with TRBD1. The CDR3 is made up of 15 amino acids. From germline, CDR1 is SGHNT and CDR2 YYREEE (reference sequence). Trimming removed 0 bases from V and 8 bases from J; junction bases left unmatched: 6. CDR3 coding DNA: TGTGCCAGCAGCTTGGGGACAGGGAGTCGAGAAAAACTGTTTTTT. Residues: CASSLGTGSREKLFF.

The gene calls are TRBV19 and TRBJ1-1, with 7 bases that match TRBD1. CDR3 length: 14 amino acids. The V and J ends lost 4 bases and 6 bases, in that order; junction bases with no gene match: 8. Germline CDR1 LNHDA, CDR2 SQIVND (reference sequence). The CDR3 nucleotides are TGTGCCAGTAGTACGACAGGGAAGATACCTGAAGCTTTCTTT. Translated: CASSTTGKIPEAFF.

The CDR3 is CASSLFQAGDYEQYF. DNA for the CDR3: TGTGCCAGCAGCTTATTCCAGGCAGGGGACTACGAGCAGTACTTC. The V call is TRBV7-9, the J call TRBJ2-7, with TRBD1 as a possible D gene (6 bases). CDR1 is SEHNR and CDR2 is FQNEAQ in the germline V gene (reference sequence). The length of the CDR3 is 15 residues. V lost 2 bases, J lost 3 bases, and 14 bases lay in between.

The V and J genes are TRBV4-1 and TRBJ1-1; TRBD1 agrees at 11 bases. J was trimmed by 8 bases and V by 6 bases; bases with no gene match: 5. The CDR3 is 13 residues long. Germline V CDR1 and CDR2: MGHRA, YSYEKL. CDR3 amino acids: CASRGTGGQEAFF. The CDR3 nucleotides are TGCGCCAGCAGGGGGACAGGGGGACAGGAAGCTTTCTTT.

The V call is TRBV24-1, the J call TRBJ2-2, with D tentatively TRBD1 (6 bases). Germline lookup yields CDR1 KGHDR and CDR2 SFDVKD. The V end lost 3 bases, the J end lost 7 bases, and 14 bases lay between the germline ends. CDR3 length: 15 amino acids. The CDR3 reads CATSDIQGRDGELFF. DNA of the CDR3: TGTGCCACCAGTGATATACAGGGCAGGGACGGGGAGCTGTTTTTT.

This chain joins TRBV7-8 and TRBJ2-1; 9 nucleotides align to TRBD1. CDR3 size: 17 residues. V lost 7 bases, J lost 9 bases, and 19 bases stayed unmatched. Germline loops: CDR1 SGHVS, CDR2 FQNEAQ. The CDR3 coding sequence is TGTGCCAGCATCAAAAAAAATCCCGGGACAGGGTCGGCTGAGCAGTTCTTC. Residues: CASIKKNPGTGSAEQFF.

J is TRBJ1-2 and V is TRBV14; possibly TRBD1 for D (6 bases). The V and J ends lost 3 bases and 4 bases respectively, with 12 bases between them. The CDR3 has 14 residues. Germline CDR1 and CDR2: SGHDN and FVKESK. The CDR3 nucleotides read TGTGCCAGCAGCCAGCAGGGACATCCCTATGGCTACACCTTC. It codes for CASSQQGHPYGYTF.

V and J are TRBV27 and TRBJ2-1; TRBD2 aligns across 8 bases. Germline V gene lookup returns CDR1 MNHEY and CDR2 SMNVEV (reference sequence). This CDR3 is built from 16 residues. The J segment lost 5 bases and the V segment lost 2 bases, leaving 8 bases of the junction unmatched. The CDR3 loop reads CASSLRREGRDNEQFF. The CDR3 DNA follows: TGTGCCAGCAGTTTAAGACGGGAGGGCCGGGACAATGAGCAGTTCTTC.